The 12 T cell receptor beta chains in this list originate from one sample, sequenced in a study of CD8+ T cells in alopecia areata. Sequencing templates came from extracted RNA that was reverse transcribed into cDNA. The data were produced by immunoSEQ multiplex PCR, yet TCRdb's version contains in-frame clones alone and is incomplete. The profile shows fewer than 250,000 clones, approximately 61% of them singletons. Sequences were derived from CD4+ T cells sorted from blood, sampled at week 0. These receptors all come from a human donor with alopecia areata.

The V gene is TRBV6-4, the J gene TRBJ1-6, with D unresolved. Germline lookup yields CDR1 MRHNA and CDR2 SNTAGT. Trimming pared 4 bases from V and 0 bases from J, leaving 10 bases between. The CDR3 is 16 residues long. The CDR3 DNA sequence: TGTGCCAGCAGTGCCTCAGCGAGCTCCTATAATTCACCCCTCCACTTT. Translation: CASSASASSYNSPLHF.

This clone was observed many times. The rearrangement uses TRBV7-2 and TRBJ2-2, with D hard to call. Trimming left V 3 bases short and J 5 bases short, with 7 bases between. Per germline, CDR1 SGHTA and CDR2 FQGNSA. This CDR3 is built from 13 residues. The DNA of the CDR3 is TGTGCCAGCAGCTTTGGGTGGACCGGGGAGCTGTTTTTT. Amino acid sequence: CASSFGWTGELFF. The variable domain in full, completed from reference TRBV7-2 and TRBJ2-2, reads GAGVSQSPSNKVTEKGKDVELRCDPISGHTALYWYRQSLGQGLEFLIYFQGNSAPDKSGLPSDRFSAERTGGSVSTLTIQRTQQEDSAVYLCASSFGWTGELFFGEGSRLTVL.

This clone was detected only a few times. The chain links TRBV7-9 to TRBJ1-4; possibly TRBD1 for D (5 bases). CDR3 length: 14 residues. V was trimmed by 1 base and J by 8 bases, leaving 11 bases between them. From germline, CDR1 is SEHNR and CDR2 FQNEAQ (reference sequence). The CDR3 loop reads CASSLVAGQEKLFF. The CDR3 DNA reads as TGTGCCAGCAGCTTAGTTGCAGGGCAAGAAAAACTGTTTTTT.

This clone was observed a few times. This chain uses TRBV4-1 with TRBJ1-4, with a possible D match to TRBD1 (5 bases). The ends were cut back, 1 base at V and 3 bases at J, with 9 bases in the middle. Germline CDR1 is MGHRA and CDR2 is YSYEKL. The length of the CDR3 is 15 residues. CDR3 sequence: CASSQVGTANEKLFF. As DNA, the CDR3 is TGCGCCAGCAGCCAAGTTGGGACGGCTAATGAAAAACTGTTTTTT.

This sequence joins TRBV9 and TRBJ2-1; 7 bases are a match to TRBD2. With 3 bases clipped from V and 5 bases from J, the junction kept 8 bases outside the gene matches. Germline values: CDR1 SGDLS, CDR2 YYNGEE. The CDR3 loop spans 15 amino acids. CDR3 sequence reads: CASSGLASGDNEQFF. The CDR3 DNA follows: TGTGCCAGCAGCGGACTAGCCTCGGGGGACAATGAGCAGTTCTTC.

The chain combines TRBV9 with TRBJ1-1; D not certain. CDR1 and CDR2 from the germline V gene are SGDLS and YYNGEE. The CDR3 sequence is 13 residues long. V gave up 3 bases and J gave up 0 bases, with 6 bases separating them. CDR3 region: CASSGTVNTEAFF. In DNA form, the CDR3 reads TGTGCCAGCAGCGGGACGGTGAACACTGAAGCTTTCTTT.

This rearrangement joins TRBV6-5 to TRBJ1-3; D is undetermined. The V gene's germline CDR1 is MNHEY and CDR2 SVGAGI. The CDR3 has 13 residues. V dropped 8 bases and J dropped 2 bases, with 10 bases sitting between them. The CDR3 sequence: CASAEVAGNTIYF. The CDR3 DNA reads TGTGCCAGCGCCGAAGTGGCTGGAAACACCATATATTTT.

This clone occurred a few times. This chain connects TRBV9 to TRBJ2-1; no definite D call. CDR1 and CDR2 from the germline V gene are SGDLS and YYNGEE. This CDR3 comprises 16 residues. V was shortened by 0 bases and J by 1 base, with 11 bases between the two germline ends. The CDR3 is CASSVGQDPSYNEQFF. The CDR3 DNA is TGTGCCAGCAGCGTAGGGCAGGATCCTTCCTACAATGAGCAGTTCTTC.

This sequence joins TRBV6-5 and TRBJ2-7; D may correspond to TRBD1 or TRBD2 (6 bases each). In germline, CDR1 is MNHEY, CDR2 SVGAGI. Trimming left V 3 bases short and J 6 bases short, with 12 bases between. The CDR3 loop spans 13 amino acids. As DNA, the CDR3 is TGTGCCAGCAGTTATCTAGGGGGAGGCGAGCAGTACTTC. This encodes CASSYLGGGEQYF.

The chain recombines TRBV6-6 with TRBJ1-4; 9 bases align to TRBD1. CDR1 MNHNY and CDR2 SVGAGI come from the germline V gene (reference sequence). The CDR3 spans 15 residues. V lost 2 bases and J lost 5; bases outside the gene matches: 3. The CDR3 nucleotides read TGTGCCAGCAGTTACATCGGGACAGGGAATGAAAAACTGTTTTTT. Encoded protein: CASSYIGTGNEKLFF.

This chain uses TRBV18 with TRBJ2-7; D gene unclear. The ends were cut back, 3 bases at V and 0 bases at J, with 9 bases in the middle. CDR3 length equals 14 residues. CDR1 and CDR2 from the germline V gene are KGHSH and LQKENI. The chain's CDR3 is CASSPDVSSYEQYF. DNA of the CDR3: TGTGCCAGCTCACCTGATGTGAGCTCCTACGAGCAGTACTTC.

This clone came up a few times. The gene calls are TRBV7-2 and TRBJ2-6; unclear D gene. Germline V CDR1 and CDR2: SGHTA, FQGNSA. Trimming pared 5 bases from V and 0 bases from J, leaving 8 bases between. The CDR3 covers 15 residues. For the CDR3, the DNA is TGTGCCAGCAGCACGCGATTCTCTGGGGCCAACGTCCTGACTTTC. Its translation is CASSTRFSGANVLTF.